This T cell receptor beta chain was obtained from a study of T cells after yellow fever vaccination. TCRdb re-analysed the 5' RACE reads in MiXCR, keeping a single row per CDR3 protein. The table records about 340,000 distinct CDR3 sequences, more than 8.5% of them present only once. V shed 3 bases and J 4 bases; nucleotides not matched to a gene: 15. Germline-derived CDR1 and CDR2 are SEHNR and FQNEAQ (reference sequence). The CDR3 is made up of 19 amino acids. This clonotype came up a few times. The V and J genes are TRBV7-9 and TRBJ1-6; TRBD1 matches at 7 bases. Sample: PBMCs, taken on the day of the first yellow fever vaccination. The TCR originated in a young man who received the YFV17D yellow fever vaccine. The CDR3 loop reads CASSFGARQGRKYNSPLHF. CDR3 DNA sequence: TGTGCCAGCAGCTTCGGGGCCCGACAGGGACGGAAATATAATTCACCCCTCCACTTT.